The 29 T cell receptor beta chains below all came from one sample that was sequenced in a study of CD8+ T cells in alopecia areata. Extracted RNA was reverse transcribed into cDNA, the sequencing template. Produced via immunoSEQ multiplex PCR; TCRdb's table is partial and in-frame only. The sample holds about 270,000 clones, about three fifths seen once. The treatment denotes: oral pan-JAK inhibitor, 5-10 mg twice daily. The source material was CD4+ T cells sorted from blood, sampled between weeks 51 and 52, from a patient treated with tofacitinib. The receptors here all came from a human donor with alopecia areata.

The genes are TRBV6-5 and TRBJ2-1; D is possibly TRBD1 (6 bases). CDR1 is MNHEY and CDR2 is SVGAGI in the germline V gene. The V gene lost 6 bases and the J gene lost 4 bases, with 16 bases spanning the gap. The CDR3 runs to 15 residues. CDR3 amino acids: CASSPAGDSYNEQFF. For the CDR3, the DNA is TGTGCCAGCAGCCCGGCAGGGGATTCGTACAATGAGCAGTTCTTC.

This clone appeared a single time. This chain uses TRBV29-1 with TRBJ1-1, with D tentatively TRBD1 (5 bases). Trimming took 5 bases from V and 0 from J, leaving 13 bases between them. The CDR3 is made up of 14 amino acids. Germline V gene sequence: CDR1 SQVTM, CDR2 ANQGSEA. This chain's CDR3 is CSVPWTYLNTEAFF. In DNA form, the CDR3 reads TGCAGCGTTCCCTGGACATATTTGAACACTGAAGCTTTCTTT. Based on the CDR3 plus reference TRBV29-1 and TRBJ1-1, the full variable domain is SAVISQKPSRDICQRGTSLTIQCQVDSQVTMMFWYRQQPGQSLTLIATANQGSEATYESGFVIDKFPISRPNLTFSTLTVSNMSPEDSSIYLCSVPWTYLNTEAFFGQGTRLTVV.

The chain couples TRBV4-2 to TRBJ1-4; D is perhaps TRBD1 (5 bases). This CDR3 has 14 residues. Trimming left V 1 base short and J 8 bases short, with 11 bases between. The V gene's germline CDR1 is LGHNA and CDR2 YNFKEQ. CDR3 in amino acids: CASSQGEGHEKLFF. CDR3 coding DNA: TGTGCCAGCAGCCAAGGGGAGGGGCACGAAAAACTGTTTTTT.

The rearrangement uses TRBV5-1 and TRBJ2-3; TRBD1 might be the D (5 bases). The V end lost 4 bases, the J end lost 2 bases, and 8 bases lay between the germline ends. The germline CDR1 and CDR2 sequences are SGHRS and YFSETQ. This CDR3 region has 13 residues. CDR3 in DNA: TGCGCCAGCAGCCTGGACAACACAGATACGCAGTATTTT. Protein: CASSLDNTDTQYF.

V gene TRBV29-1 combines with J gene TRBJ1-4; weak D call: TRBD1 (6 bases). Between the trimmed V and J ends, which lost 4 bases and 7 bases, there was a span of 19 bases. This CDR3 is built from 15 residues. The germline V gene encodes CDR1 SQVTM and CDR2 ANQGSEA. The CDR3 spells CSVGDQGRFGEKLFF. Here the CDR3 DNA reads TGCAGCGTTGGGGACCAGGGGAGGTTCGGTGAAAAACTGTTTTTT.

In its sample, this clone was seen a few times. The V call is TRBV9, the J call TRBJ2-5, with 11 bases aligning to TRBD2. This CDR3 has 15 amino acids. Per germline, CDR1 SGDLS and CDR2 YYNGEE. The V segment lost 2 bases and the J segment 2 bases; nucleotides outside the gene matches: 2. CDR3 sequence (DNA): TGTGCCAGCAGCGTCGGGACTAGCGGACAAGAGACCCAGTACTTC. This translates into CASSVGTSGQETQYF.

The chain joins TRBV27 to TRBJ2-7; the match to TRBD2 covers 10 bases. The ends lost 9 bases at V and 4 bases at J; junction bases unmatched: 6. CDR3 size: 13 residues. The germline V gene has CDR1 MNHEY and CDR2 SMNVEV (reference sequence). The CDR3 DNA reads TGTGCCAGTAGGTTACTAGCGGGGTACGAGCAGTACTTC. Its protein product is CASRLLAGYEQYF.

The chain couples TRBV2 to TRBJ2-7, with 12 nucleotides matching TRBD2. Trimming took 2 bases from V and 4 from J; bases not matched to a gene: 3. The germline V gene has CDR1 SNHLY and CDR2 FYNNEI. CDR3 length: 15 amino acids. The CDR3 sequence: CASSESLAGGYEQYF. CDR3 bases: TGTGCCAGCAGTGAATCTCTAGCGGGGGGGTACGAGCAGTACTTC.

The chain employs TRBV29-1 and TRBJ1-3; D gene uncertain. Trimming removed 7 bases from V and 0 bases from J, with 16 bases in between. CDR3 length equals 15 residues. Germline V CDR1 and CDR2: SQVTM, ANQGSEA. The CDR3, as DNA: TGCAGCGCTACCTCGGACCGGAGCTCTGGAAACACCATATATTTT. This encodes CSATSDRSSGNTIYF.

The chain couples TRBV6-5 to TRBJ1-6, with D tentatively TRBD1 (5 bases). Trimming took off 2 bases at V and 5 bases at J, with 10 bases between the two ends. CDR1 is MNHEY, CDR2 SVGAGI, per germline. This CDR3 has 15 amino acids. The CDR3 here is CASSYPTENNSPLHF. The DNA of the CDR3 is TGTGCCAGCAGTTACCCGACAGAGAATAATTCACCCCTCCACTTT.

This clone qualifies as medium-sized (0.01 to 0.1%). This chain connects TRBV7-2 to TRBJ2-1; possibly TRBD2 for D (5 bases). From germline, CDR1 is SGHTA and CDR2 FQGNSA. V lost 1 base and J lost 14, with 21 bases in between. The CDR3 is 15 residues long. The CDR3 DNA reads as TGTGCCAGCAGCTTAGTCCACCAGGCGGGCCAGACGGAGTTCTTC. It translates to CASSLVHQAGQTEFF.

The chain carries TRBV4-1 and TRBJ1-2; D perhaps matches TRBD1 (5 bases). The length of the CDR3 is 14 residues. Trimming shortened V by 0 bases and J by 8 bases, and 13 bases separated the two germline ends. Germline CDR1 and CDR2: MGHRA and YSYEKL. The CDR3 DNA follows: TGCGCCAGCAGCCAAGATCTCAGGGTTGGGGGCTACACCTTC. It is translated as CASSQDLRVGGYTF.

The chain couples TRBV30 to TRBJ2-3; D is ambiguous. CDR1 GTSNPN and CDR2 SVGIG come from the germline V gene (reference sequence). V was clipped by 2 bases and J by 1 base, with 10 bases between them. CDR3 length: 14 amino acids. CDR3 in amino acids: CAWSNMGGTDTQYF. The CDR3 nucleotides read TGTGCCTGGAGTAATATGGGTGGCACAGATACGCAGTATTTT.

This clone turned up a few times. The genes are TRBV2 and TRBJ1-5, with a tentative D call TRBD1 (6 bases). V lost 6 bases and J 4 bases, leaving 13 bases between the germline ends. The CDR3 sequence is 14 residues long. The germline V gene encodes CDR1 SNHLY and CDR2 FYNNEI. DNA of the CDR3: TGTGCCAGCAGATTCGGAGGGGGTAATCAGCCCCAGCATTTT. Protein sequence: CASRFGGGNQPQHF.

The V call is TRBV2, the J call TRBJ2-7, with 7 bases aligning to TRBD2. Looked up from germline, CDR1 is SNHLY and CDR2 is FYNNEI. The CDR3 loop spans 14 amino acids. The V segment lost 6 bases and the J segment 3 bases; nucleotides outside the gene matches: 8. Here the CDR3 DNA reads TGTGCCAGCAGGTGGGGGACTACTAACTACGAGCAGTACTTC. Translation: CASRWGTTNYEQYF. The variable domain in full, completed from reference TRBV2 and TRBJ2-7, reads EPEVTQTPSHQVTQMGQEVILRCVPISNHLYFYWYRQILGQKVEFLVSFYNNEISEKSEIFDDQFSVERPDGSNFTLKIRSTKLEDSAMYFCASRWGTTNYEQYFGPGTRLTVT.

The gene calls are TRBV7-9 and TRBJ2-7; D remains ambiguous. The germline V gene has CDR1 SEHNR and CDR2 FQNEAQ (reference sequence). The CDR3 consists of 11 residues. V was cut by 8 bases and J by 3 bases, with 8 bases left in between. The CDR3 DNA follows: TGTGCCAGCGGCGGAAACTACGAGCAGTACTTC. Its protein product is CASGGNYEQYF.

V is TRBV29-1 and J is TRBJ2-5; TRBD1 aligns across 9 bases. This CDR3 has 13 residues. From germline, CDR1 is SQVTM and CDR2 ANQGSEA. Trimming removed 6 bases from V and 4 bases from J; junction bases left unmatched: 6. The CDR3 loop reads CSVLGTGTETQYF. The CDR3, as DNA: TGCAGCGTGCTTGGGACAGGGACAGAGACCCAGTACTTC.

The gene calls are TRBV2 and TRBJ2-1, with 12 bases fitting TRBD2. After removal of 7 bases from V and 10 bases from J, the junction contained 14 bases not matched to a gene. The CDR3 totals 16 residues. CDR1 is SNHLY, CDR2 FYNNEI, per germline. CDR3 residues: CASMVGLVLAGGEQFF. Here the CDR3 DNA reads TGTGCCAGCATGGTCGGACTGGTACTAGCGGGGGGCGAGCAGTTCTTC.

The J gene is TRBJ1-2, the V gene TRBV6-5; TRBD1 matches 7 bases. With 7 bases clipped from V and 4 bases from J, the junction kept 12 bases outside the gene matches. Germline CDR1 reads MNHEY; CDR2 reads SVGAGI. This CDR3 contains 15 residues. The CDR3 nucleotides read TGTGCCAGCACCAGCTTTGGGACAGCCTCCTATGGCTACACCTTC. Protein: CASTSFGTASYGYTF.

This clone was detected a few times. The CDR3 spells CASSVFAQGNSPLHF. CDR3 coding DNA: TGTGCCAGCAGCGTTTTCGCGCAGGGAAATTCACCCCTCCACTTT. This chain uses TRBV9 with TRBJ1-6; D possibly corresponds to TRBD1 (5 bases). From germline, CDR1 is SGDLS and CDR2 YYNGEE. The CDR3 loop spans 15 amino acids. The V end was cut by 2 bases, the J end by 7 bases, with 13 bases between.

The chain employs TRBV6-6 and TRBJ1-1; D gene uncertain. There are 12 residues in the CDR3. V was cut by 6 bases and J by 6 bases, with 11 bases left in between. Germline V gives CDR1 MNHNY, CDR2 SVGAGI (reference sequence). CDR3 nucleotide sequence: TGTGCCAGCAGCCTACTGCATTCTGAAGCTTTCTTT. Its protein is CASSLLHSEAFF.

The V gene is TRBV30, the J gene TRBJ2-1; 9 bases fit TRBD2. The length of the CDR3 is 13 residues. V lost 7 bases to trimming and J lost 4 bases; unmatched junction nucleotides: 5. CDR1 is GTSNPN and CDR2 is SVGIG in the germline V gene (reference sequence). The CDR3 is CASSGGTYNEQFF. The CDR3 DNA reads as TGTGCCTCAAGCGGGGGGACATACAATGAGCAGTTCTTC.

The CDR3 DNA reads as TGTGCCTGGAGTGTTAAGGGGTCCAGGGGAGGCTATGGCTACACCTTC. This translates into CAWSVKGSRGGYGYTF. The chain joins TRBV30 to TRBJ1-2, with D possibly being TRBD1 (6 bases). The CDR3 spans 16 residues. V lost 0 bases to trimming and J lost 4 bases, with 18 bases between them. Germline assignment: CDR1 GTSNPN and CDR2 SVGIG (reference sequence).

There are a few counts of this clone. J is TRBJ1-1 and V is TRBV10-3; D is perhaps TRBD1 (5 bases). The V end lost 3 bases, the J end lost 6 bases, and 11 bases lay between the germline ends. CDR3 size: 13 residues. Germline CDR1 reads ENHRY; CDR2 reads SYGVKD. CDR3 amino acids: CAISEARDAEAFF. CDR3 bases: TGTGCCATCAGTGAAGCCAGGGATGCTGAAGCTTTCTTT.

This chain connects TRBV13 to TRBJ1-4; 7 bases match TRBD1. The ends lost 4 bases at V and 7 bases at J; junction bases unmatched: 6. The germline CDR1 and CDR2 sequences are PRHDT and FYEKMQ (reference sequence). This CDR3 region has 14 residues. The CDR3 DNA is TGTGCCAGCAGCTCCCGACAGGGTAGTGAAAAACTGTTTTTT. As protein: CASSSRQGSEKLFF.

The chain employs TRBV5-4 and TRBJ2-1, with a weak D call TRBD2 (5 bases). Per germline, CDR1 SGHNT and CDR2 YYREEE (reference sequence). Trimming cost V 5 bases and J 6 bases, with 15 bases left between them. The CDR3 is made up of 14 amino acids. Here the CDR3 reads CASSRDLASNEQFF. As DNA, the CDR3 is TGTGCCAGCAGTAGGGATCTAGCATCCAATGAGCAGTTCTTC.

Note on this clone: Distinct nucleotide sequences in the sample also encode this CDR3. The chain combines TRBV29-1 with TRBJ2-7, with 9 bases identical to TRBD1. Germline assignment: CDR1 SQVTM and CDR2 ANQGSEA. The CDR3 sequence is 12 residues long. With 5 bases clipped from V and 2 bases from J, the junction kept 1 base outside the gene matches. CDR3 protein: CSVRTGAYEQYF. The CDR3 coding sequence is TGCAGCGTTAGGACAGGGGCCTACGAGCAGTACTTC.

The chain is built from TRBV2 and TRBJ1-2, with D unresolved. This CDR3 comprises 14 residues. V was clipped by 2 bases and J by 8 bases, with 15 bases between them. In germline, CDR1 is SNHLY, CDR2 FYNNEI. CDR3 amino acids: CASSESPASQGYTF. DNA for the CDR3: TGTGCCAGCAGTGAATCACCGGCGAGTCAAGGCTACACCTTC.

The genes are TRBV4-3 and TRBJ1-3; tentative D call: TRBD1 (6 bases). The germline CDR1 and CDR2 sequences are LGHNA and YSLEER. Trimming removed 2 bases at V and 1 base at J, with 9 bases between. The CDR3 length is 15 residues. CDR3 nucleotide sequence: TGCGCCAGCAGCCAATCCCAGGGGTCTGGAAACACCATATATTTT. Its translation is CASSQSQGSGNTIYF.